What follows is one T cell receptor (beta chain) and its context. What antigen it recognizes has not been identified. Qualities for individual bases were not recorded, and no much larger clone is one base off. The CDR3 spans 15 residues, from the cysteine through the phenylalanine. Only CDR3 DNA is held: 45 bases, read in frame from base 1. Ends trimmed: V by 3 bases, J by 10 bases; bases unmatched to a gene: 10. Reading the germline V gene (reference sequence) gives CDR1 MNHEY and CDR2 SMNVEV. This sample is drawn from a study of blood T cell repertoires in COVID-19 (TCRdb year 2020). Notes on the research overall: Collaborator samples came from the United States, Italy and Spain and covered acute and convalescent phases of COVID-19. A de-identified subject ID, COVID-19 status, age in years and sex were almost always included in the sample metadata. The repertoires were released in a freely available public database intended as a resource for research on the immune response to SARS-CoV-2. The samples were drawn from the first 160 participants of the ongoing ImmuneRACE study and from over a thousand subjects provided by 6 global collaborators. Where available, HLA class I and class II types were taken from metadata supplied by the sample provider and were not determined by assay-based typing. The prospective study material was composed of cDNA or gDNA derived from T cells, B-cell-depleted T cells, or PBMCs. Deeply sampled blood TCRbeta repertoires from subjects exposed to, actively infected with, or recovered from COVID-19 were included in the dataset.

Participants in the prospective study were enrolled through a virtual design, were aged roughly 18 to 100 years, and lived in some 24 United States geographic areas. In the prospective study, cohorts were assigned on the basis of participant-reported clinical history obtained from a screening survey and a study questionnaire. Recovered participants in ImmuneRACE Cohort 3 were defined by two consecutive negative NP/OP PCR tests, clearance by a healthcare professional, or resolution of symptoms. In the prospective study, mobile phlebotomists collected whole blood, serum and a nasopharyngeal or oropharyngeal swab from each participant. Participants in the prospective study had the option to provide additional blood draws and questionnaires over an approximately 2-month period. Prospective study blood samples were shipped either frozen or at room temperature before DNA extraction. TCRbeta CDR3 regions were amplified from genomic DNA using the immunoSEQ Assay, a bias-controlled multiplex PCR. On the study's bioinformatics: The number of nucleated cells in each sample was estimated from the amplification of reference gene primers within the assay. To quantify the absolute abundance of each unique TCRbeta CDR3 rearrangement, sequence reads were collapsed and filtered. For each sample, productive Simpson clonality was calculated by taking the square root of Simpson's diversity index across productive rearrangements. Imported from immuneACCESS, the table was reduced by TCRdb to in-frame sequences with V and J called. These copies leave out some clones; in studies compared against another copy, an unresolved V gene accounts for under half, and the cause of the remainder is not known. V, J and clone size were drawn from that table, and D and trimming were deduced from the DNA. In this sample the table shows more than 200,000 clones, approximately 90% of which occur a single time. The ten top clones hold roughly 10% of the sample.

Results the study describes overall, beyond this receptor: The quantity of clinical and demographic metadata differed by source and by participant and was supplied without curation.

The material sequenced was PBMCs or T cells enriched from blood (not recorded which). The clonotype originates from a man in his thirties or forties who had recovered from COVID-19. The chain employs TRBV27 and TRBJ2-1, with 9 central nucleotides matching TRBD2. The CDR3 sequence is CASSFVLAGPQEQFF. The DNA reads TGTGCCAGCAGTTTTGTCCTAGCGGGGCCCCAGGAGCAGTTCTTC.